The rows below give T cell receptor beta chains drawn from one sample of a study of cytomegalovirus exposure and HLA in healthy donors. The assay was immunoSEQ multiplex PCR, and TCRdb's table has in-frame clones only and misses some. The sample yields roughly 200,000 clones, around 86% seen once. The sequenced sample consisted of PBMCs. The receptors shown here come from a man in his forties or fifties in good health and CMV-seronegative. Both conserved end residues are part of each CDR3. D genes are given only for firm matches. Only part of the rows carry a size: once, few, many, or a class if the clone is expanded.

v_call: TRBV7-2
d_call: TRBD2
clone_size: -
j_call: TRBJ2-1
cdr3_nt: TGTGCCAGCAGCTTAGACGCTGGACTAGTGGTGAATGAGCAGTTCTTC
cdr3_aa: CASSLDAGLVVNEQFF

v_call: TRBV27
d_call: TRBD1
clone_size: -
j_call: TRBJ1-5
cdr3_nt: TGTGCCAGCAGTCCGCAGACAGGGAATCAGCCCCAGCATTTT
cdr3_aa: CASSPQTGNQPQHF

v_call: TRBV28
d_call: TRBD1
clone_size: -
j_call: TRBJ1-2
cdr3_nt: TGTGCCAGCAGTCCCGGGACAGGGGGCAACTATGGCTACACCTTC
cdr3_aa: CASSPGTGGNYGYTF

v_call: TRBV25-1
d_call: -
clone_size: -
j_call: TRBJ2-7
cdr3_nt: TGTGCCAGCAGTGACCCCCCGGGGGACTACGAGCAGTACTTC
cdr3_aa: CASSDPPGDYEQYF

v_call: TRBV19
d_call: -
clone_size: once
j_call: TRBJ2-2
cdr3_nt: TGTGCCAGTAGTGGGGTAGGGGCGGACGGGGAGCTGTTTTTT
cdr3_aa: CASSGVGADGELFF

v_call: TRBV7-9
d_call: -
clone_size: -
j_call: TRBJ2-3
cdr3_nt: TGTGCCAGCAGCTTAAATCCCTCGACAGGAGACACAGATACGCAGTATTTT
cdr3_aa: CASSLNPSTGDTDTQYF

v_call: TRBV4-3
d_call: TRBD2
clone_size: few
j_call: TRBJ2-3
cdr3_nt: TGCGCCAGCAGCCAAGATCTAGCGGGAGTGGATACGCAGTATTTT
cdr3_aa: CASSQDLAGVDTQYF

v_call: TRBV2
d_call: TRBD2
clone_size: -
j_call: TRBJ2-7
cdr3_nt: TGTGCCAGCCGCACCCACGACGGGAGGCCCTACGAGCAGTACTTC
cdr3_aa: CASRTHDGRPYEQYF

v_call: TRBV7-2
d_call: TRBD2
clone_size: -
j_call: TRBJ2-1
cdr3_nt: TGTGCCAGCAGCCCTAGGCGGGCTAGCGGGGGGAATGAGCAGTTCTTC
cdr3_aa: CASSPRRASGGNEQFF

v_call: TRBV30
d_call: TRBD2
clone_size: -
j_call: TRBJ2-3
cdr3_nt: TGTGCCTGGGTCTCCCTTAGCGGGATAAGCACAGATACGCAGTATTTT
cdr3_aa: CAWVSLSGISTDTQYF

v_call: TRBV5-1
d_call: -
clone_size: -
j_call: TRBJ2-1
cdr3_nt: TGCGCCAGCAGCTTGTCCGGGACTCAGGCCTACAATGAGCAGTTCTTC
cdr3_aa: CASSLSGTQAYNEQFF

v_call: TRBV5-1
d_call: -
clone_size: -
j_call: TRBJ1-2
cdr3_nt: TGCGCCAGCAGCCCGACAATCCAGGCCCTCTATGGCTACACCTTC
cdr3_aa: CASSPTIQALYGYTF

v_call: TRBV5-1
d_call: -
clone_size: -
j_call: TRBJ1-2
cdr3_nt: TGCGCCAGCCACCCGGGGTTGTCAGTACCGGCGGATGGCTACACCTTC
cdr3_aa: CASHPGLSVPADGYTF

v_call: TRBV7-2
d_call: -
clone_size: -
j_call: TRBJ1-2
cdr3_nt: TGTGCCAGCAGCTTTTGGGGCCAGGGACTAGGCTACACCTTC
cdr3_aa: CASSFWGQGLGYTF

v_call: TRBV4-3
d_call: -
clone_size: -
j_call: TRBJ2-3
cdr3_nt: TGCGCCAGCAGCCAGGAACTAGTTAAAGATACGCAGTATTTT
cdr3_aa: CASSQELVKDTQYF

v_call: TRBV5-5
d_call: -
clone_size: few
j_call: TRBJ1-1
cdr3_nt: TGTGCCAGCAGCTTGGCAGGGCGGAACACTGAAGCTTTCTTT
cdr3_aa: CASSLAGRNTEAFF

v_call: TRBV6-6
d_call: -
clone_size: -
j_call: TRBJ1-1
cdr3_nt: TGTGCCATCCGAGACTGGGTGAGGACTGAAGCTTTCTTT
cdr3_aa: CAIRDWVRTEAFF

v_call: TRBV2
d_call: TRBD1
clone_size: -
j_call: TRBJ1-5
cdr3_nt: TGTGCCAGCAGGGGGGACAGGCCAAATCAGCCCCAGCATTTT
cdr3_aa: CASRGDRPNQPQHF

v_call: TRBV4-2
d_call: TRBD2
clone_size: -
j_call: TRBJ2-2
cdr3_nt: TGTGCCAGCAGCCAAGGGGCTCGGCTAGCGGTCACCGGGGAGCTGTTTTTT
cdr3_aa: CASSQGARLAVTGELFF

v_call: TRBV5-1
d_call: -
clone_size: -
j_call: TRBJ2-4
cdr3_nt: TGCGCCAGCAGCTTGTCGGGTTCAAACATTCAGTACTTC
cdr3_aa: CASSLSGSNIQYF

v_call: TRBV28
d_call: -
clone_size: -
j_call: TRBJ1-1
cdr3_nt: TGTGCCAGCAGTTTATATCGGGTCATGAACACTGAAGCTTTCTTT
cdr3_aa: CASSLYRVMNTEAFF

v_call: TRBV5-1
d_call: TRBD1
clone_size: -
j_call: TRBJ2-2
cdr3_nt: TGCGCCAGCAGCGGCACAGGGGTCAAAAAGGAGCTGTTTTTT
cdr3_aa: CASSGTGVKKELFF

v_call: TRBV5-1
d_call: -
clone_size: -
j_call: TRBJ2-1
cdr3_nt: TGCGCCAGCAGCATCCCAAGCGGACGTGAGAATGAGCAGTTCTTC
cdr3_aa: CASSIPSGRENEQFF

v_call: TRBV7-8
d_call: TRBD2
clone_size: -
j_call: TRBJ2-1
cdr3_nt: TGTGCCAGCAGCATACGACTAGCGGGAGCCCACAATGAGCAGTTCTTC
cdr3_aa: CASSIRLAGAHNEQFF

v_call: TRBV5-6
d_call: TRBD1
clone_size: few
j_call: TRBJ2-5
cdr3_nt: TGTGCCAGCAGCTTGGGGGACAGGGGTTGGGAGACCCAGTACTTC
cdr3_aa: CASSLGDRGWETQYF

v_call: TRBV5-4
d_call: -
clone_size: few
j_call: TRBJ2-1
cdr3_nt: TGTGCCGGAGCGACTACTAGCTCCTACAATGAGCAGTTCTTC
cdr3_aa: CAGATTSSYNEQFF

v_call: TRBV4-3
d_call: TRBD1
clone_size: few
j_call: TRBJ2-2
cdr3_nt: TGCGCCAGCAGCCAAGATCGTAGGACAGGGGGGGACACCGGGGAGCTGTTTTTT
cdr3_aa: CASSQDRRTGGDTGELFF

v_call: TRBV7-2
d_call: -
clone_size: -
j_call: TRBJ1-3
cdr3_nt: TGTGCCAGCAGCACCTATATTACTGGAAACACCATATATTTT
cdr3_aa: CASSTYITGNTIYF

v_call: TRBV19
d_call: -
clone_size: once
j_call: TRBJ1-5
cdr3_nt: TGTGCCAGTAGTATATCCTCAGGGTCGCATCAGCCCCAGCATTTT
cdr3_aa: CASSISSGSHQPQHF

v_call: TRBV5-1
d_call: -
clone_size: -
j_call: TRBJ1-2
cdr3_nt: TGCGCCAGCAGCCTCTCCGGGGGTCACGGCTACACCTTC
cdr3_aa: CASSLSGGHGYTF

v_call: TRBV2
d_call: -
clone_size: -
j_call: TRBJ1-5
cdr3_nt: TGTGCCAGCAGTGCCAGGACACACTATAGCAATCAGCCCCAGCATTTT
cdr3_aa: CASSARTHYSNQPQHF

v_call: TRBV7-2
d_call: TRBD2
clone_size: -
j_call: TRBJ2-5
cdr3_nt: TGTGCCAGCAGCTTCCCTAGCGGGAGTCTTGGGGGGACCCAGTACTTC
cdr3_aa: CASSFPSGSLGGTQYF

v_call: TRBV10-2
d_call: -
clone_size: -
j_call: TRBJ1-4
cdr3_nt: TGCGCCAGCATGGGAGGGAAGATCGGACAAAATGAAAAACTGTTTTTT
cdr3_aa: CASMGGKIGQNEKLFF

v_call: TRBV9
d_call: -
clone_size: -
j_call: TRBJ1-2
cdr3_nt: TGTGCCAGCAGCCGCGGGACTGGAGTCTATGGCTACACCTTC
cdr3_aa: CASSRGTGVYGYTF

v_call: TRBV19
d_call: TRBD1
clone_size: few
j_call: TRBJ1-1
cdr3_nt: TGTGCCAGTAGTATAGGCCAGGGGGCAACTGAAGCTTTCTTT
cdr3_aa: CASSIGQGATEAFF

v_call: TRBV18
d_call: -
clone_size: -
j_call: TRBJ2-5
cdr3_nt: TGTGCCAGCTCCCCCAAGGGGGAGACCCAGTACTTC
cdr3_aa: CASSPKGETQYF

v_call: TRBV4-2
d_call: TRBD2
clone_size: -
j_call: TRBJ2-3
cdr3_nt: TGTGCCAGCAGCTTAATGAGCGGGGCAAGCACAGATACGCAGTATTTT
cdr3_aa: CASSLMSGASTDTQYF

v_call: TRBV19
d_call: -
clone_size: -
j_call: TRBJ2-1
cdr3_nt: TGTGCCAGTAGTACCGGGAATCGTGGGAATTACAATGAGCAGTTCTTC
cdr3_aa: CASSTGNRGNYNEQFF

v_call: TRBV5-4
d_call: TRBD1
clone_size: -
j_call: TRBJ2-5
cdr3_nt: TGTGCCAGCAGCACAAACACAGGGGGCGGGGAGACCCAGTACTTC
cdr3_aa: CASSTNTGGGETQYF

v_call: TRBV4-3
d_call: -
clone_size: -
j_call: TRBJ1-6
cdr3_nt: TGCGCCAGCAGCCCCCAGGTGCCTAATTCACCCCTCCACTTT
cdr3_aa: CASSPQVPNSPLHF

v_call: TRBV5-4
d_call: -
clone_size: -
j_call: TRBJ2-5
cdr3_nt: TGTGCCAGCAGCTTGGCCGGCCGAGCGCGAGAGACCCAGTACTTC
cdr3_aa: CASSLAGRARETQYF

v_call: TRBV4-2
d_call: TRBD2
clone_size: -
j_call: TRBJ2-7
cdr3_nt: TGTGCCAGCAGCCAAGAGACTAGCGGGAGAGGCGAGCAGTACTTC
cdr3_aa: CASSQETSGRGEQYF

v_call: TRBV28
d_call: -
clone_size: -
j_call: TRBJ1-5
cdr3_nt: TGTGCCAGCAGTTCCCGGGACTCTTCTAATCAGCCCCAGCATTTT
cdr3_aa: CASSSRDSSNQPQHF